This TCR beta chain derives from a study of blood T cells in healthy people across ages. Study-wide background: Capture by template switching was about one barcoded beta molecule per two T cells.

Primed by a sample-barcoded 5' primer and a J-beta primer mix, a second PCR proceeded for 7 to 11 cycles. Per-sample output comprised a minimum of 3 million paired-end reads containing CDR3. MiXCR, run by TCRdb on the 5' RACE reads, gives a single entry per CDR3 protein. The sample includes about 1,400,000 distinct CDR3 sequences, approximately 40% of them seen just once. Germline CDR1 reads MNHNS; CDR2 reads SASEGT. The CDR3 spans 14 residues. Trimming pared 6 bases from V and 0 bases from J, leaving 8 bases between. Source material: blood. This chain links TRBV6-1 with TRBJ1-4, with D unresolved. This TCR derives from a woman aged 18-30 years in good health. CDR3 residues: CASRRAATNEKLFF. DNA for the CDR3: TGTGCCAGCAGGAGAGCCGCAACTAATGAAAAACTGTTTTTT.